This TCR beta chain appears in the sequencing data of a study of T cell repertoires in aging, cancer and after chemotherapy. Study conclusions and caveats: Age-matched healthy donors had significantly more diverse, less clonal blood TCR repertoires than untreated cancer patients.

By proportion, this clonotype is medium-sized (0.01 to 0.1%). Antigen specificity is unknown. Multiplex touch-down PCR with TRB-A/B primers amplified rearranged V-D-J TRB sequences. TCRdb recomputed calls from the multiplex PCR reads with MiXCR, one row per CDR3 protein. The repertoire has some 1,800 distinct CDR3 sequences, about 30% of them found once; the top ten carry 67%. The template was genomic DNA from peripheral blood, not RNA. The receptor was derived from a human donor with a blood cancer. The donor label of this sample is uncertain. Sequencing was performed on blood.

CDR3 region: CAWSVGTLEAFF. CDR3 DNA: TGTGCCTGGAGTGTAGGGACACTTGAAGCTTTCTTT. The chain carries TRBV30 and TRBJ1-1; D is perhaps TRBD1 (6 bases). V lost 0 bases, J lost 7 bases, and 9 bases lay in between. Germline V gives CDR1 GTSNPN, CDR2 SVGIG (reference sequence). CDR3 length: 12 amino acids.